This T cell receptor (beta chain) is from a study of Graves' ophthalmopathy and Graves' hyperthyroidism. The authors amplified TCR beta CDR3 regions, and they did so from RNA transcripts for repertoire sequencing. Following a first-round RT-PCR that used HTBI primers, a second-round multiplex PCR was carried out. A single record per CDR3 protein comes from TCRdb applying MiXCR to the multiplex PCR reads. The sample lists some 750,000 distinct CDR3 sequences, roughly two fifths occurring once. CDR3 length: 14 amino acids. Trimming removed 4 bases at V and 2 bases at J, with 11 bases between. Germline V lookup: CDR1 MDHEN, CDR2 SYDVKM. Additional autoimmune diseases, uncontrolled infections, pregnancy or lactation disqualified patients. Clinical symptoms and serum thyroxine were used for diagnosis; TRAb, thyroid ultrasound and orbital computed tomography were also relied on.

Sequenced material: peripheral blood. The clonotype was recovered from an adult man with Graves' ophthalmopathy. The chain uses TRBV28 and TRBJ2-5; D gene ambiguous. CDR3 sequence: CASSSPRIQETQYF. The CDR3 DNA sequence: TGTGCCAGCAGTTCTCCGCGGATTCAAGAGACCCAGTACTTC. Full variable domain (remainder filled in from reference TRBV28 and TRBJ2-5): DVKVTQSSRYLVKRTGEKVFLECVQDMDHENMFWYRQDPGLGLRLIYFSYDVKMKEKGDIPEGYSVSREKKERFSLILESASTNQTSMYLCASSSPRIQETQYFGPGTRLLVL.